The 32 T cell receptor beta chains listed next were all sequenced from one sample in a study of blood T cell repertoires in COVID-19 (dated by TCRdb to the early 2020s). Library preparation was by the immunoSEQ multiplex PCR assay. TCRdb provides this immuneACCESS table in a form limited to in-frame rearrangements. Some clones are lacking; in checked studies, under half of them reflect an unresolved V gene, and why the rest are absent is not known. In all, the sample holds 95,000 to 150,000 clones, and less than 75% of those were seen once. 0.86% of the sample goes to the ten largest clones. The sequenced sample was peripheral blood. These receptors originate from a human donor with acute or convalescent COVID-19. The donor label of this sample is uncertain.

V and J are TRBV6-5 and TRBJ1-2, with a possible D match to TRBD1 (5 bases). The V and J ends lost 6 bases and 4 bases respectively, with 12 bases between them. The CDR3 is 13 residues long. Germline loops: CDR1 MNHEY, CDR2 SVGAGI. CDR3 protein: CASRPMGGYGYTF. CDR3 DNA: TGTGCCAGCAGGCCGATGGGGGGCTATGGCTACACCTTC.

The chain employs TRBV19 and TRBJ2-4, with 7 bases identical to TRBD1. After removal of 5 bases from V and 7 bases from J, the junction contained 5 bases not matched to a gene. Germline lookup yields CDR1 LNHDA and CDR2 SQIVND (reference sequence). The length of the CDR3 is 13 residues. CDR3 nucleotide sequence: TGTGCCAGTAGTTACAACAGGGGCAACATTCAGTACTTC. This sequence encodes CASSYNRGNIQYF.

This clone has just one count. This chain uses TRBV13 with TRBJ1-6; 7 bases are shared with TRBD1. The length of the CDR3 is 14 residues. CDR1 is PRHDT and CDR2 is FYEKMQ in the germline V gene (reference sequence). V shed 1 base and J 9 bases; nucleotides not matched to a gene: 3. DNA for the CDR3: TGTGCCAGCAGCTTAGTACAGGGGAGTTCACCCCTCCACTTT. It specifies CASSLVQGSSPLHF.

This sequence joins TRBV29-1 and TRBJ2-3; 8 bases line up with TRBD2. The CDR3 consists of 15 residues. The germline gives CDR1 SQVTM, CDR2 ANQGSEA. V shed 0 bases and J 6 bases; nucleotides not matched to a gene: 8. This CDR3 is CSVEDFGRGVDTQYF. As DNA, the CDR3 is TGCAGCGTTGAAGACTTTGGGCGGGGGGTGGATACGCAGTATTTT.

The chain links TRBV21-1 to TRBJ1-1; no DNA check was done on the table's D call, TRBD1. TRBV21-1 is tagged as a pseudogene. This CDR3 is 18 amino acids long. In nucleotides, the CDR3 is TGTGCCAGCAGCAAACGTCCCGGACAGGGGTTAACAGACACTGAAGCTTTCTTT. It codes for CASSKRPGQGLTDTEAFF.

The gene calls are TRBV15 and TRBJ2-4, with D unresolved. The germline V gene has CDR1 LNHNV and CDR2 YYDKDF (reference sequence). V was pared by 0 bases and J by 5 bases, with 11 bases between. The CDR3 spans 15 residues. The CDR3 loop reads CATSREGSNQNIQYF. CDR3 nucleotides: TGTGCCACCAGCAGAGAGGGCAGCAACCAAAACATTCAGTACTTC.

The genes are TRBV4-1 and TRBJ1-6; D is uncertain. This CDR3 is built from 13 residues. Germline V gene lookup returns CDR1 MGHRA and CDR2 YSYEKL. V gave up 0 bases and J gave up 10 bases, with 7 bases separating them. For the CDR3, the DNA is TGCGCCAGCAGCCAAGATTCGGGGTCACCCCTCCACTTT. Translating it yields CASSQDSGSPLHF.

This clone was seen a handful of times. The chain employs TRBV7-2 and TRBJ2-1, with 8 bases lining up with TRBD2. The CDR3 contains 13 residues. Germline V CDR1 and CDR2: SGHTA, FQGNSA. The CDR3 protein is CASSGGSYNEQFF. The CDR3 DNA follows: TGTGCATCAAGCGGGGGCTCCTACAATGAGCAGTTCTTC.

The chain employs TRBV30 and TRBJ2-2, with 8 bases matching TRBD1. J gave up 6 bases and V 8 bases, and 2 bases lay outside the gene matches. Germline values: CDR1 GTSNPN, CDR2 SVGIG (reference sequence). This CDR3 contains 11 residues. In DNA form, the CDR3 reads TGTGCCGGGGGACAGGCCGGGGAGCTGTTTTTT. This gives the protein CAGGQAGELFF.

This clone was recorded many times. The rearrangement uses TRBV21-1 and TRBJ2-7; the table names TRBD1, a call not compared with the DNA. TRBV21-1 is designated a pseudogene. The CDR3 is 14 amino acids. Here the CDR3 reads CASTPSEGAHEQYV. Written as DNA, the CDR3 is TGTGCCAGCACCCCTTCCGAGGGGGCCCACGAGCAGTACGTC.

This chain links TRBV19 with TRBJ1-2; D possibly corresponds to TRBD1 (5 bases). V lost 1 base and J 0 bases, leaving 9 bases between the germline ends. The CDR3 has 15 amino acids. Germline V lookup: CDR1 LNHDA, CDR2 SQIVND (reference sequence). The CDR3 coding sequence is TGTGCCAGTAGTATAGTTGGCAGGGCTAACTATGGCTACACCTTC. It translates to CASSIVGRANYGYTF.

V is TRBV2 and J is TRBJ2-7; D not certain. The CDR3 length is 15 residues. V lost 2 bases and J 0 bases, leaving 11 bases between the germline ends. CDR1 is SNHLY, CDR2 FYNNEI, per germline. CDR3 nucleotides: TGTGCCAGCAGTGAACGGGTCCATTTCTCCTACGAGCAGTACTTC. Its translation is CASSERVHFSYEQYF.

J is TRBJ1-2 and V is TRBV7-9, with a possible D match to TRBD1 (6 bases). This CDR3 contains 14 residues. The ends were cut back, 4 bases at V and 7 bases at J, with 16 bases in the middle. Germline lookup yields CDR1 SEHNR and CDR2 FQNEAQ (reference sequence). CDR3 DNA sequence: TGTGCCAGCAGCTCCGGACAGACGTTACGTGGCTACACCTTC. Translated, it gives CASSSGQTLRGYTF.

The genes are TRBV6-5 and TRBJ2-7, with TRBD1 identical over 8 bases. Germline V gives CDR1 MNHEY, CDR2 SVGAGI. This CDR3 has 14 amino acids. The V segment lost 5 bases and the J segment 3 bases; nucleotides outside the gene matches: 6. The CDR3 here is CASSRTGSLYEQYF. The CDR3 DNA reads as TGTGCCAGCAGTAGGACAGGGAGTCTCTACGAGCAGTACTTC.

The CDR3 DNA is TGCAGTGCCAGCGAAAACTATGGCTACACCTTC. Its protein product is CSASENYGYTF. This chain joins TRBV20-1 and TRBJ1-2; D gene unclear. The CDR3 extends over 11 amino acids. CDR1 and CDR2 from the germline V gene are DFQATT and SNEGSKA (reference sequence). V gave up 6 bases and J gave up 2 bases, with 7 bases separating them.

Of note for this clone: At one of its ends the junction is not consistent with the germline gene, which may arise from a read error. The genes are TRBV28 and TRBJ1-1, with D perhaps matching TRBD1 (6 bases). The CDR3 totals 14 residues. Germline-derived CDR1 and CDR2 are MDHEN and SYDVKM. The CDR3 spells CATSRGGRREPAFF. CDR3 bases: TGTGCCACCAGTCGCGGGGGGCGCCGTGAGCCGGCTTTCTTT.

The rearrangement joins TRBV10-3 to TRBJ2-2; D is uncertain. The V end was cut by 6 bases, the J end by 0 bases, with 5 bases between. The CDR3 is 13 amino acids. CDR1 is ENHRY, CDR2 SYGVKD, per germline. The CDR3 reads CAISRSNTGELFF. The CDR3 DNA sequence: TGTGCCATCAGCCGGTCGAACACCGGGGAGCTGTTTTTT.

The gene calls are TRBV27 and TRBJ1-6; D possibly corresponds to TRBD1 (6 bases). CDR3 length: 17 amino acids. Germline values: CDR1 MNHEY, CDR2 SMNVEV (reference sequence). Trimming took off 6 bases at V and 6 bases at J, with 21 bases between the two ends. The CDR3 DNA follows: TGTGCCAGCAGCCGGGACACCTACTTTGGGGCTAATTCACCCCTCCACTTT. This gives the protein CASSRDTYFGANSPLHF.

The chain couples TRBV6-5 to TRBJ1-1, with D maybe TRBD1 (5 bases). The germline V gene encodes CDR1 MNHEY and CDR2 SVGAGI. V dropped 0 bases and J dropped 2 bases, with 10 bases sitting between them. This CDR3 has 15 residues. CDR3 in amino acids: CASSYSRQPNTEAFF. Here the CDR3 DNA reads TGTGCCAGCAGTTACTCGAGACAGCCTAACACTGAAGCTTTCTTT.

This sequence joins TRBV5-5 and TRBJ1-3; 7 bases agree with TRBD1. Trimming cost V 4 bases and J 4 bases; bases outside gene matches: 11. CDR1 and CDR2 from the germline V gene are SGHKS and YYEKEE (reference sequence). The CDR3 covers 16 residues. As DNA, the CDR3 is TGTGCCAGCAGCGCCAGAGGGGCGACAGGGGGAAACACCATATATTTT. Translated: CASSARGATGGNTIYF.

The chain employs TRBV15 and TRBJ2-7; D call uncertain. Germline CDR1 is LNHNV and CDR2 is YYDKDF (reference sequence). Trimming stripped 0 bases from V and 0 bases from J, with 12 bases between. CDR3 size: 16 residues. The CDR3 loop is CATSRDSQISSYEQYF. The CDR3 coding sequence is TGTGCCACCAGCAGAGATTCACAGATTAGCTCCTACGAGCAGTACTTC.

The V gene is TRBV5-4, the J gene TRBJ2-5, with TRBD1 matching 7 bases. Germline V gene data show CDR1 as SGHNT and CDR2 as YYREEE (reference sequence). The CDR3 is made up of 16 amino acids. The V segment lost 0 bases and the J segment 5 bases; nucleotides outside the gene matches: 10. CDR3 region: CASSLENAGGEETQYF. In DNA form, the CDR3 reads TGTGCCAGCAGCTTGGAGAACGCAGGGGGTGAGGAGACCCAGTACTTC.

This chain links TRBV5-1 with TRBJ2-1; 9 positions agree with TRBD1. This CDR3 has 13 amino acids. CDR1 is SGHRS, CDR2 YFSETQ, per germline. V trimming: 4 bases; J trimming: 9 bases; junction bases outside the gene matches: 5. This CDR3 is CASSPQQGAEQFF. CDR3 DNA: TGCGCCAGCAGCCCCCAACAGGGGGCTGAGCAGTTCTTC.

The chain is built from TRBV7-9 and TRBJ1-4; D not certain. The germline gives CDR1 SEHNR, CDR2 FQNEAQ (reference sequence). V dropped 1 base and J dropped 8 bases, with 14 bases sitting between them. The CDR3 is 15 amino acids. The CDR3 DNA reads TGTGCCAGCAGCTTAGGAGATCGGGAGATAGAAAAACTGTTTTTT. Translating gives CASSLGDREIEKLFF.

This rearrangement joins TRBV2 to TRBJ1-3; 7 bases are shared with TRBD1. The CDR3 has 16 amino acids. The V segment lost 4 bases and the J segment 1 base; nucleotides outside the gene matches: 7. Germline V gene lookup returns CDR1 SNHLY and CDR2 FYNNEI. CDR3 nucleotides: TGTGCCAGCAGTGTGTACGGGACAGCGTCTGGAAACACCATATATTTT. Translating gives CASSVYGTASGNTIYF.

V is TRBV13 and J is TRBJ1-4; no definite D call. Trimming shortened V by 6 bases and J by 4 bases, and 12 bases separated the two germline ends. The CDR3 has 14 residues. The germline gives CDR1 PRHDT, CDR2 FYEKMQ (reference sequence). The CDR3 loop is CASSYRQNNEKLFF. Written as DNA, the CDR3 is TGTGCCAGCAGTTACCGACAAAATAATGAAAAACTGTTTTTT.

The gene calls are TRBV6-5 and TRBJ1-1; D not resolved. The CDR3 runs 13 residues. Trimming shortened V by 6 bases and J by 10 bases, and 18 bases separated the two germline ends. Germline V CDR1 and CDR2: MNHEY, SVGAGI. This CDR3 reads CASSDDPGATAFF. CDR3 in DNA: TGTGCCAGCAGCGACGACCCCGGAGCGACAGCTTTCTTT.

There are a few counts of this clone. The V call is TRBV6-5, the J call TRBJ1-5, with 8 bases aligning to TRBD1. CDR3 length: 15 amino acids. In germline, CDR1 is MNHEY, CDR2 SVGAGI. V shed 5 bases, J shed 3 bases, and the junction held 6 bases outside the gene matches. CDR3 in amino acids: CASSQQGVSNQPQHF. The CDR3 nucleotides are TGTGCCAGCAGTCAACAGGGGGTTTCCAATCAGCCCCAGCATTTT.

The rearrangement uses TRBV28 and TRBJ2-4; TRBD2 is a possible D gene (6 bases). In germline, CDR1 is MDHEN, CDR2 SYDVKM. V shed 6 bases and J shed 5 bases, with 17 bases lying between them. This CDR3 contains 15 residues. The CDR3 protein is CASSPPGDRQNIQYF. In DNA, the CDR3 is TGTGCCAGCAGCCCTCCGGGGGACCGTCAAAACATTCAGTACTTC.

V and J are TRBV6-2 or TRBV6-3 and TRBJ2-5, with a possible D match to TRBD1 (5 bases). Trimming took off 0 bases at V and 5 bases at J, with 13 bases between the two ends. The CDR3 spans 15 residues. The germline gives CDR1 MNHEY, CDR2 SVGEGT. CDR3 sequence: CASSYSRQIRETQYF. The CDR3 DNA follows: TGTGCCAGCAGTTACTCGAGACAGATACGGGAGACCCAGTACTTC.

This clone was picked up a small number of times. V is TRBV25-1 and J is TRBJ2-1; 15 nucleotides match TRBD2. V dropped 4 bases and J dropped 6; count of bases not matched to a gene: 7. Germline V gene data show CDR1 as MGHDK and CDR2 as SYGVNS. The CDR3 has 17 amino acids. This CDR3 reads CASSGGLAGGPSNEQFF. CDR3 in DNA: TGTGCCAGCAGTGGAGGACTAGCGGGGGGGCCCAGCAATGAGCAGTTCTTC.

The V and J genes are TRBV13 and TRBJ1-3, with 8 bases lining up with TRBD1. The CDR3 extends over 18 amino acids. V gave up 1 base and J gave up 3 bases; unmatched junction bases: 11. CDR1 is PRHDT, CDR2 FYEKMQ, per germline (reference sequence). CDR3 DNA: TGTGCCAGCAGCTTAGCCAGGGGGCTCCTATTAGATGGAAACACCATATATTTT. Residues: CASSLARGLLLDGNTIYF.